The T cell receptor beta chain described here comes from a study of T cell responses to AZD1222 COVID-19 vaccine. Study-wide background: The study pooled second doses at about 4 or about 12 weeks.

To note about this clone: Its specificity is unknown.

Germline CDR1 LNHNV, CDR2 YYDKDF (reference sequence). This CDR3 comprises 15 residues. With 5 bases clipped from V and 8 bases from J, the junction kept 15 bases outside the gene matches. Findings of the study overall: Spike was spanned by vaccine-associated CD4 TCRs, with dominance at 160-218 and 743-854. Spike-specific TCR breadth and depth were elevated following two AZD1222 doses.

The repertoire was sequenced with immunoSEQ multiplex PCR; TCRdb's copy has only in-frame clones and lacks some. The table has around 100,000 clones, about 88% seen once. The sequences come from peripheral blood, collected on day 0 of AZD1222 vaccination. The source of this sequence is an adult in good health. The rearrangement joins TRBV15 to TRBJ2-7, with 7 bases fitting TRBD1. The CDR3 nucleotides are TGTGCCACCAGCGTCCGGACAGGTCAACCTCTAAAGCAGTACTTC. It is translated as CATSVRTGQPLKQYF. The full variable domain, with the rest looked up from reference TRBV15 and TRBJ2-7, is DAMVIQNPRYQVTQFGKPVTLSCSQTLNHNVMYWYQQKSSQAPKLLFHYYDKDFNNEADTPDNFQSRRPNTSFCFLDIRSPGLGDTAMYLCATSVRTGQPLKQYFGPGTRLTVT.